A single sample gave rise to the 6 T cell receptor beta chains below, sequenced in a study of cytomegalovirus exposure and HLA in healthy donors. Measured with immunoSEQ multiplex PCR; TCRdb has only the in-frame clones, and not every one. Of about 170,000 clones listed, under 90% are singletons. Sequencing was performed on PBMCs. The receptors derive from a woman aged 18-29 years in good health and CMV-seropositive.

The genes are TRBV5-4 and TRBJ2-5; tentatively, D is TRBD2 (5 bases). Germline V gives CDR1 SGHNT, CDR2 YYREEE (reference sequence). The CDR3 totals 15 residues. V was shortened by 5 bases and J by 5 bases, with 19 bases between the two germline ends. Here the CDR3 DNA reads TGTGCCAGCAGTATGATTAGCGAACCTCCCGAGACCCAGTACTTC. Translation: CASSMISEPPETQYF.

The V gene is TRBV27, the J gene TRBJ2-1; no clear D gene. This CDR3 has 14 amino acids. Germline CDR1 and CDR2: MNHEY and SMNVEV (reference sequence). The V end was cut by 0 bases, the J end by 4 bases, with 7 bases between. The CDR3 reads CASSLSSVYNEQFF. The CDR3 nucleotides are TGTGCCAGCAGTTTATCGTCGGTGTACAATGAGCAGTTCTTC.

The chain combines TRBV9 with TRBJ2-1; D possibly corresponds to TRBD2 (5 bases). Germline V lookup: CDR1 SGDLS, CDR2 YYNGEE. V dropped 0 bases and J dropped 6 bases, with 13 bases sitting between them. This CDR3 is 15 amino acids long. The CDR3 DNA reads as TGTGCCAGCAGCGTAGGGGTGGGAGACGTCAATGAGCAGTTCTTC. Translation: CASSVGVGDVNEQFF.

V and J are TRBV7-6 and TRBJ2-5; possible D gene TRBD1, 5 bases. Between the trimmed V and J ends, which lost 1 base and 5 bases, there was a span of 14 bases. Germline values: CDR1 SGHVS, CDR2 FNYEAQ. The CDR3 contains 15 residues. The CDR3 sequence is CASSLGQGDGETQYF. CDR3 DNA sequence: TGTGCCAGCAGCTTAGGCCAGGGTGATGGGGAGACCCAGTACTTC.

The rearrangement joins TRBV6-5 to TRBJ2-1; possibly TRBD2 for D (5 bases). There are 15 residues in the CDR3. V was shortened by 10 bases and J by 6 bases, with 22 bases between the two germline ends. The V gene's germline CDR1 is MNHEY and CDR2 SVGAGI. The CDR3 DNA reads TGTGCCATTTCCCCTCTCGGGAATCCGGTCAATGAGCAGTTCTTC. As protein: CAISPLGNPVNEQFF.

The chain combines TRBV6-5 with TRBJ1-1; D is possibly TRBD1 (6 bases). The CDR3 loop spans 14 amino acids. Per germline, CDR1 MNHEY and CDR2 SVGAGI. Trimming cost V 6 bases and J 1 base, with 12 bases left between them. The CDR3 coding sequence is TGTGCCAGCAGCCCCCGGGACACGAACACTGAAGCTTTCTTT. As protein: CASSPRDTNTEAFF.